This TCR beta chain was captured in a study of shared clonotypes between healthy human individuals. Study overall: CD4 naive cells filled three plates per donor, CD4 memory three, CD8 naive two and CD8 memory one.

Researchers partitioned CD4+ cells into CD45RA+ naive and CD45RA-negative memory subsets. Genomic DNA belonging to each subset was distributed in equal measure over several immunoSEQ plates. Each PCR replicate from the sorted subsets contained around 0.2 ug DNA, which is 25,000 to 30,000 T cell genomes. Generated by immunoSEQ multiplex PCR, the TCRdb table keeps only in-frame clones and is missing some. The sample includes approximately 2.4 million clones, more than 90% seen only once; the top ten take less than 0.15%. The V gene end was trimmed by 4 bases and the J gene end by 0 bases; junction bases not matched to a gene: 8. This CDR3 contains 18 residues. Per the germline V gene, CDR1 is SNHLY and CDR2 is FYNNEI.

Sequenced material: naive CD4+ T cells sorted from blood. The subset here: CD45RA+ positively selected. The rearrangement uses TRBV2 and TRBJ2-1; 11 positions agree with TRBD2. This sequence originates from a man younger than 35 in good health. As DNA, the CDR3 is TGTGCCAGCAGTGGGGGGACTAGCGGTTCCAGCTCCTACAATGAGCAGTTCTTC. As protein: CASSGGTSGSSSYNEQFF.